One TCR beta chain is described in this entry. Its matching antigen is unknown. The data are from a study of CD8 T cells in Susac syndrome. RNA amounts of roughly 0.45 to 1 ug underwent reverse transcription with random hexamers. Multiplex PCR with immunoSEQ amplified the TCR beta CDR3 across 54 Vbeta and 13 Jbeta. TCRdb reprocessed the immunoSEQ multiplex PCR reads via MiXCR and lists one record per CDR3 protein. The repertoire holds hundreds of thousands of distinct CDR3 sequences, with 94% as singletons. The CDR3 runs to 15 residues. Germline V gene lookup returns CDR1 MDHEN and CDR2 SYDVKM. Trimming took 8 bases from V and 10 from J, leaving 23 bases between them. The study, taken as a whole, reports: CD4+ repertoires of Susac syndrome patients lacked detectable clonal expansion. That the number of individuals in its TCR sequencing and HLA analysis was relatively small was acknowledged by the study.

The genes are TRBV28 and TRBJ1-4, with D perhaps TRBD1 (6 bases). This sequence was found in a human donor with Susac syndrome. The sample consisted of CD4+ T cells from PBMCs. For the CDR3, the DNA is TGTGCCAGCCGTCTTTCGCAGGGGAATTTTGGAAAACTGTTTTTT. Encoded protein: CASRLSQGNFGKLFF.